This T cell receptor beta chain was identified during a study of CD8 T cell repertoires and HIV-1 epitope variants (TCRdb year 2020). Turning to the overall study: T cells were stimulated in separate culture wells with each of twenty-five peptides representing autologous and known Gag and Nef epitope variants. Control conditions included a CMV, EBV and flu peptide pool, the Ebola AY9 epitope as negative control, and a no-peptide well. Tested epitopes included three Gag epitope families and Nef HW9 and YT9. T cells were enriched with the EasySep Human T Cell Enrichment Kit and co-cultured with equal numbers of autologous T cell-negative cells as antigen-presenting cells. Cultures ran for approximately eleven days in IMDM with gentamicin, with half-media changes on days 3 and 7 adding IL-2, IL-7 and IL-15. A 1M T cell aliquot was kept as an uncultured baseline condition, separate from the 83 T cell cultures. A total of more than 80 T cell cultures were run, with each culture condition done in triplicate except for one peptide, which was done in duplicate.

The EasySep Human CD8+ T Cell Enrichment Kit was used on day 10 to isolate CD8+ T cells from every culture. As encoded in the germline V gene, CDR1 is SGHAT while CDR2 is FQNNGV. The CDR3 numbers 18 residues from cysteine through phenylalanine. This entry keeps only the CDR3 DNA: 54 bases, framed from base 1. Deletion took 5 bases off V and 0 bases off J, with a span of 20 bases between the germline ends. General findings and caveats noted by the study authors: The study identified eight to ten antigen-specific TCR beta clonotypes, 5 or 6 of which appeared to be cross-reactive for autologous or known escape epitope variants. Roughly five clonotypes recognized the Nef KF9 family and one clonotype recognized the HW9 family, while no responses to the TAALDMSHF plasma variant were seen. Only TCR beta chains were identified by the assay, and proliferation to antigen, not T cell function or cytokine profile, was indicated.

The immunoSEQ platform was used to sequence TCR beta CDR3 regions at survey depth. The QIAamp DNA micro kit was used to extract genomic DNA from every cultured and uncultured CD8+ T cell population. In the original analysis: Samples with fewer than 5,000 productive reads were excluded, which removed about 7% of the roughly 75 HIV peptide-stimulated cultures. Sequences were trimmed to CDR3 by a MANAFEST web app, and nonproductive sequences, CDR3s under 5 amino acids, and sequences not starting with C or ending with F/W were removed. Antigen-specific clonotypes had to expand in at least 2 of 3 replicates versus no-peptide control at FDR 0.01, only within one epitope family. A specific clonotype also had to show a frequency at least fivefold higher than in wells stimulated with peptides from other epitope families. TCRdb took over this immuneACCESS table, retaining in-frame rearrangements with V and J assigned. Such tables are incomplete; in checked studies, under half of the missing clones stem from an unresolved V gene, and the remainder is unexplained. V and J calls and clone size are as listed in that table; D and trimming were resolved from the DNA. The sample records several thousand clones, around 66% of which are singletons. The ten top clones hold more than 35% of the sample.

Points on this clone: It lacks a known antigen. It has no much larger one-base neighbor in the sample; base qualities were not kept.

The sequence derives from a male donor with HIV. Specimen: cultured CD8+ T cells derived from PBMCs. The rearranged segments are TRBV11-2 and TRBJ2-1; perhaps TRBD2 is the D gene, with 7 bases matching. CDR3 loop: CASSPYGGGGSSYNEQFF. The nucleotide sequence reads TGTGCCAGCAGCCCCTACGGGGGCGGGGGAAGCTCCTACAATGAGCAGTTCTTC.